This T cell receptor beta chain is drawn from a study of blood T cells in healthy people across ages. Study overall: Template switching picked up about one barcoded beta molecule for each two T cells.

A second about 6 to 11 cycle PCR used barcoded and J-beta primers. TCRdb called the 5' RACE reads again in MiXCR, with one record for every CDR3 protein. Counted here are 600,000 or so distinct CDR3 sequences, 40% to 50% occurring once; the ten biggest clones make up around 24%. Germline-derived CDR1 and CDR2 are SGDLS and YYNGEE. The CDR3 totals 17 residues. Worth noting for this clonotype: The junction does not match germline at one end; this may be a read error.

The V call is TRBV9, the J call TRBJ2-2, with TRBD1 identical over 11 bases. This sequence was found in a man older than 75 in good health. The sample consisted of blood. The CDR3 DNA reads as TGTGTCAGCAGCCAATCCGGGACAGGGGGAAGAACCGGGGAGCTGTTTTTT. Translation: CVSSQSGTGGRTGELFF.